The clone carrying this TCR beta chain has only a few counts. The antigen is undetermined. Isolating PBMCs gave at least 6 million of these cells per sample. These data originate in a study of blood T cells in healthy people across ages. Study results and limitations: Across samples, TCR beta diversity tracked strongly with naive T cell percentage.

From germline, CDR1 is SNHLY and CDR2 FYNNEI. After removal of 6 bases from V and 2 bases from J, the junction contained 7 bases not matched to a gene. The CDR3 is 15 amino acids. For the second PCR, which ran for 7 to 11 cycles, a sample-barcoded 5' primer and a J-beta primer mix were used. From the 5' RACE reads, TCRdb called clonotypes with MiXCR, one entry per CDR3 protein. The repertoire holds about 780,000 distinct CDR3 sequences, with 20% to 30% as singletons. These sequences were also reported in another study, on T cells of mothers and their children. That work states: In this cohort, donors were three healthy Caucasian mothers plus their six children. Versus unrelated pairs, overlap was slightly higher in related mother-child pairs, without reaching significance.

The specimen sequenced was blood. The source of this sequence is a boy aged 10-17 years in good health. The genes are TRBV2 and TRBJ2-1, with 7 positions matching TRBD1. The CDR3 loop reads CASSSGTVPYNEQFF. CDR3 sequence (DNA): TGTGCCAGCAGCTCCGGGACAGTCCCCTACAATGAGCAGTTCTTC.